The 2 T cell receptor beta chains below were found in one sample sequenced in a study of blood T cell repertoires in COVID-19. The repertoire was sequenced with immunoSEQ multiplex PCR; TCRdb's copy has only in-frame clones and lacks some. Of about 150,000 clones in the sample, 84% are singletons; the top ten hold 5.8%. Sequencing used PBMCs or T cells enriched from blood (not recorded which). The source of these receptors is a woman in her 50s who had been exposed to COVID-19.

V is TRBV11-2 and J is TRBJ2-3, with 8 bases identical to TRBD2. Trimming at V came to 5 bases and at J to 4 bases, leaving 8 bases not matched to a gene. This CDR3 is 15 amino acids long. Germline assignment: CDR1 SGHAT and CDR2 FQNNGV. The CDR3 sequence: CASSVAGGAADTQYF. The DNA of the CDR3 is TGTGCCAGCAGCGTGGCCGGGGGGGCGGCAGATACGCAGTATTTT.

This clone has only one observation. The chain has TRBV5-1 and TRBJ1-1; 9 nucleotides agree with TRBD1. The CDR3 is 14 amino acids. V was clipped by 4 bases and J by 0 bases; unmatched bases: 1. Germline CDR1 SGHRS, CDR2 YFSETQ. CDR3 DNA sequence: TGCGCCAGCAGCCGGACAGGGGTGAACACTGAAGCTTTCTTT. As protein: CASSRTGVNTEAFF.